The next 25 T cell receptor beta chains were all read from a single sample in a study of T cell responses to AZD1222 COVID-19 vaccine. Libraries were prepared by immunoSEQ multiplex PCR; TCRdb keeps only in-frame clonotypes and omits some of them. Of approximately 92,000 clones listed, 70% to 90% are singletons. The sample consisted of peripheral blood, taken on day 0 of AZD1222 vaccination. All receptors come from an adult in good health.

This clone was detected only a few times. The chain combines TRBV4-1 with TRBJ2-7, with D possibly matching TRBD1 (6 bases). The V and J ends lost 0 bases and 7 bases respectively, with 16 bases between them. CDR3 length equals 15 residues. Germline CDR1 and CDR2: MGHRA and YSYEKL. The CDR3 DNA reads as TGCGCCAGCAGCCAAGATCGAGGGGGTTCGAGGGAGCAGTACTTC. Encoded protein: CASSQDRGGSREQYF.

This chain connects TRBV18 to TRBJ1-3; D gene uncertain. Germline V CDR1 and CDR2: KGHSH, LQKENI. Trimming removed 2 bases from V and 0 bases from J, with 8 bases in between. CDR3 length: 15 residues. The CDR3 DNA reads as TGTGCCAGCTCACCAGTGGAGAACTCTGGAAACACCATATATTTT. This gives the protein CASSPVENSGNTIYF.

The chain combines TRBV30 with TRBJ1-2; possibly TRBD1 for D (5 bases). Deletions cut 1 base from V and 1 base from J, with 16 bases between. The germline V gene encodes CDR1 GTSNPN and CDR2 SVGIG (reference sequence). This CDR3 is 16 amino acids long. DNA of the CDR3: TGTGCCTGGAGTGATCCTCACAGGCGAAGTAACTATGGCTACACCTTC. This encodes CAWSDPHRRSNYGYTF.

The chain links TRBV2 to TRBJ1-5, with D perhaps matching TRBD1 (6 bases). The V gene lost 7 bases and the J gene lost 1 base, with 14 bases spanning the gap. This CDR3 region has 15 residues. From germline, CDR1 is SNHLY and CDR2 FYNNEI. CDR3 region: CASTRQVGSNQPQHF. The CDR3 DNA is TGTGCCAGCACTAGACAGGTGGGGAGCAATCAGCCCCAGCATTTT.

The rearrangement joins TRBV5-1 to TRBJ1-6; tentatively, D is TRBD1 (6 bases). The CDR3 length is 14 residues. CDR1 and CDR2 from the germline V gene are SGHRS and YFSETQ. The V gene lost 1 base and the J gene lost 5 bases, with 7 bases spanning the gap. The CDR3 DNA follows: TGCGCCAGCAGCTTGACAGGGAATAATTCACCCCTCCACTTT. This gives the protein CASSLTGNNSPLHF. The full variable domain, in which reference TRBV5-1 and TRBJ1-6 provide the parts outside the CDR3, is KAGVTQTPRYLIKTRGQQVTLSCSPISGHRSVSWYQQTPGQGLQFLFEYFSETQRNKGNFPGRFSGRQFSNSRSEMNVSTLELGDSALYLCASSLTGNNSPLHFGNGTRLTVT.

The chain combines TRBV4-2 with TRBJ1-4; D unresolved. In germline, CDR1 is LGHNA, CDR2 YNFKEQ. The CDR3 runs to 16 residues. Trimming cost V 2 bases and J 4 bases, with 14 bases left between them. The CDR3 loop is CASSQRREAFNEKLFF. The CDR3 DNA reads as TGTGCCAGCAGCCAACGAAGGGAGGCATTTAATGAAAAACTGTTTTTT.

This rearrangement joins TRBV9 to TRBJ2-2; 8 nucleotides agree with TRBD1. The CDR3 has 14 residues. Germline V gene sequence: CDR1 SGDLS, CDR2 YYNGEE. The J segment lost 5 bases and the V segment lost 4 bases, leaving 4 bases of the junction unmatched. CDR3 protein: CASSTQGATGELFF. The DNA of the CDR3 is TGTGCCAGCAGCACTCAGGGGGCGACCGGGGAGCTGTTTTTT.

The rearrangement uses TRBV19 and TRBJ2-2, with D tentatively TRBD2 (7 bases). There are 16 residues in the CDR3. Trimming stripped 7 bases from V and 1 base from J, with 16 bases between. The germline gives CDR1 LNHDA, CDR2 SQIVND (reference sequence). CDR3 sequence reads: CASNDRGGLNTGELFF. The CDR3 bases are TGTGCCAGTAATGATAGGGGGGGCCTGAACACCGGGGAGCTGTTTTTT.

The J gene is TRBJ1-2, the V gene TRBV6-5; D unclear. Germline V gene lookup returns CDR1 MNHEY and CDR2 SVGAGI. The V and J ends lost 8 bases and 6 bases respectively, with 16 bases between them. The CDR3 is 13 amino acids. The CDR3 loop is CASGPSAIHGYTF. The CDR3 DNA follows: TGTGCCAGCGGCCCTTCAGCCATCCATGGCTACACCTTC.

CDR3 sequence: CASSEGDTNQPQHF. For the CDR3, the DNA is TGTGCCAGCAGTGAGGGGGACACTAATCAGCCCCAGCATTTT. The chain recombines TRBV6-1 with TRBJ1-5, with D tentatively TRBD1 (6 bases). The V and J ends lost 3 bases and 4 bases respectively, with 10 bases between them. In germline, CDR1 is MNHNS, CDR2 SASEGT. The CDR3 contains 14 residues.

The chain employs TRBV28 and TRBJ2-7; 12 bases match TRBD2. Germline values: CDR1 MDHEN, CDR2 SYDVKM. V lost 6 bases, J lost 0 bases, and 6 bases stayed unmatched. The CDR3 is made up of 16 amino acids. CDR3 sequence reads: CASRGGLAGSSYEQYF. CDR3 coding DNA: TGTGCCAGCAGGGGGGGACTAGCGGGCAGCTCCTACGAGCAGTACTTC.

About this clone: The sample contains more than one DNA sequence encoding this CDR3. CDR3 residues: CASSPGDTQYF. CDR3 coding DNA: TGTGCCAGCTCACCGGGAGATACGCAGTATTTT. This rearrangement joins TRBV18 to TRBJ2-3; D is unresolved. V was clipped by 3 bases and J by 5 bases, with 3 bases between them. The CDR3 has 11 amino acids. CDR1 KGHSH and CDR2 LQKENI come from the germline V gene.

This clone has more than one count but fewer than ten. The V gene is TRBV30, the J gene TRBJ1-1; 8 bases match TRBD1. This CDR3 contains 14 residues. Germline V gives CDR1 GTSNPN, CDR2 SVGIG (reference sequence). J gave up 6 bases and V 3 bases, and 9 bases lay outside the gene matches. CDR3 nucleotides: TGTGCCTGGAGCAACGACAGGGGTTTCTCTGAAGCTTTCTTT. This gives the protein CAWSNDRGFSEAFF.

The sample holds a few counts of this clone. The chain joins TRBV5-5 to TRBJ2-1; D is possibly TRBD2 (6 bases). V lost 3 bases to trimming and J lost 8 bases, with 24 bases between them. The germline V gene encodes CDR1 SGHKS and CDR2 YYEKEE (reference sequence). The CDR3 length is 17 residues. CDR3 sequence: CASSYLGGLSRYDEQFF. CDR3 bases: TGTGCCAGCAGCTACCTTGGTGGACTATCCCGTTATGATGAGCAGTTCTTC.

The chain recombines TRBV30 with TRBJ1-3; no reliable D call. This CDR3 contains 12 residues. Germline CDR1 is GTSNPN and CDR2 is SVGIG (reference sequence). V was trimmed by 1 base and J by 4 bases, leaving 5 bases between them. The CDR3 DNA reads TGTGCCTGGAGTGCGGTAGGAAACACCATATATTTT. Translating gives CAWSAVGNTIYF.

V usage is TRBV5-4 and J usage is TRBJ2-7; D gene unclear. Trimming cost V 0 bases and J 2 bases, with 12 bases left between them. Germline-derived CDR1 and CDR2 are SGHNT and YYREEE (reference sequence). CDR3 length equals 15 residues. This CDR3 reads CASSLGGGWAYEQYF. The DNA for the CDR3 is TGTGCCAGCAGCTTGGGAGGCGGCTGGGCCTACGAGCAGTACTTC.

The chain has TRBV7-9 and TRBJ1-6, with D uncertain. This CDR3 is 14 amino acids long. CDR1 and CDR2 from the germline V gene are SEHNR and FQNEAQ (reference sequence). The V and J ends lost 1 base and 4 bases respectively, with 5 bases between them. The CDR3 nucleotides are TGTGCCAGCAGCTTAGACGGGTATAATTCACCCCTCCACTTT. It specifies CASSLDGYNSPLHF.

V and J are TRBV6-5 and TRBJ1-1; D gene unclear. CDR1 and CDR2 from the germline V gene are MNHEY and SVGAGI. The CDR3 is 14 residues long. V lost 5 bases and J 3 bases, leaving 13 bases between the germline ends. The DNA for the CDR3 is TGTGCCAGCAGTCCTTGGCCTGGGGACACTGAAGCTTTCTTT. Protein: CASSPWPGDTEAFF.

The chain employs TRBV7-3 and TRBJ2-2, with 14 bases matching TRBD2. The CDR3 covers 18 residues. Trimming took 6 bases from V and 5 from J; bases not matched to a gene: 11. The germline V gene has CDR1 SGHTA and CDR2 FQGTGA. The CDR3 nucleotides are TGTGCCAGCAGTCGCGGGACTAGCGGGAGTATGGGAACCGGGGAGCTGTTTTTT. Protein: CASSRGTSGSMGTGELFF.

V is TRBV30 and J is TRBJ1-1, with D unresolved. Trimming removed 2 bases at V and 2 bases at J, with 12 bases between. The CDR3 has 14 amino acids. Germline V gene sequence: CDR1 GTSNPN, CDR2 SVGIG (reference sequence). The CDR3 reads CAWSLGEVNTEAFF. In DNA, the CDR3 is TGTGCCTGGAGTCTCGGGGAGGTAAACACTGAAGCTTTCTTT.

The rearrangement links TRBV27 to TRBJ2-7; D might be TRBD1 (6 bases). This CDR3 is 14 amino acids long. Germline values: CDR1 MNHEY, CDR2 SMNVEV (reference sequence). Trimming cost V 5 bases and J 3 bases, with 14 bases left between them. The CDR3 DNA sequence: TGTGCCAGCAGTCCGGGACACCTGGGCTACGAGCAGTACTTC. It is translated as CASSPGHLGYEQYF.

The gene calls are TRBV2 and TRBJ2-1, with a possible D match to TRBD2 (7 bases). The CDR3 is made up of 15 amino acids. Germline V gene sequence: CDR1 SNHLY, CDR2 FYNNEI. Deletions cut 3 bases from V and 4 bases from J, with 13 bases between. The CDR3 DNA follows: TGTGCCAGCAGTGATGCGGGGGCAACTTACAATGAGCAGTTCTTC. This gives the protein CASSDAGATYNEQFF.

The J gene is TRBJ2-1, the V gene TRBV2; no clear D gene. This CDR3 contains 13 residues. CDR1 is SNHLY and CDR2 is FYNNEI in the germline V gene. V lost 2 bases to trimming and J lost 9 bases, with 11 bases between them. The CDR3 sequence is CASSERAASEQFF. The CDR3 DNA reads as TGTGCCAGCAGTGAAAGGGCAGCGAGTGAGCAGTTCTTC. The full variable domain, its missing parts supplied by reference TRBV2 and TRBJ2-1, is EPEVTQTPSHQVTQMGQEVILRCVPISNHLYFYWYRQILGQKVEFLVSFYNNEISEKSEIFDDQFSVERPDGSNFTLKIRSTKLEDSAMYFCASSERAASEQFFGPGTRLTVL.

V gene TRBV28 combines with J gene TRBJ1-1; D gene ambiguous. Germline V lookup: CDR1 MDHEN, CDR2 SYDVKM. The V end was cut by 5 bases, the J end by 0 bases, with 16 bases between. The CDR3 length is 16 residues. The CDR3 reads CASSRPLEGLNTEAFF. The CDR3 DNA sequence: TGTGCCAGCAGTCGCCCCCTAGAGGGCCTGAACACTGAAGCTTTCTTT. Full variable domain (remainder filled in from reference TRBV28 and TRBJ1-1): DVKVTQSSRYLVKRTGEKVFLECVQDMDHENMFWYRQDPGLGLRLIYFSYDVKMKEKGDIPEGYSVSREKKERFSLILESASTNQTSMYLCASSRPLEGLNTEAFFGQGTRLTVV.

This chain connects TRBV5-1 to TRBJ1-2; 9 bases are a match to TRBD1. The CDR3 totals 15 residues. Trimming at V came to 4 bases and at J to 3 bases, leaving 7 bases not matched to a gene. Germline V CDR1 and CDR2: SGHRS, YFSETQ. CDR3: CASSKGTGNDYGYTF. CDR3 coding DNA: TGCGCCAGCAGCAAGGGGACAGGGAACGACTATGGCTACACCTTC. Together with reference TRBV5-1 and TRBJ1-2, the CDR3 gives the full variable domain: KAGVTQTPRYLIKTRGQQVTLSCSPISGHRSVSWYQQTPGQGLQFLFEYFSETQRNKGNFPGRFSGRQFSNSRSEMNVSTLELGDSALYLCASSKGTGNDYGYTFGSGTRLTVV.